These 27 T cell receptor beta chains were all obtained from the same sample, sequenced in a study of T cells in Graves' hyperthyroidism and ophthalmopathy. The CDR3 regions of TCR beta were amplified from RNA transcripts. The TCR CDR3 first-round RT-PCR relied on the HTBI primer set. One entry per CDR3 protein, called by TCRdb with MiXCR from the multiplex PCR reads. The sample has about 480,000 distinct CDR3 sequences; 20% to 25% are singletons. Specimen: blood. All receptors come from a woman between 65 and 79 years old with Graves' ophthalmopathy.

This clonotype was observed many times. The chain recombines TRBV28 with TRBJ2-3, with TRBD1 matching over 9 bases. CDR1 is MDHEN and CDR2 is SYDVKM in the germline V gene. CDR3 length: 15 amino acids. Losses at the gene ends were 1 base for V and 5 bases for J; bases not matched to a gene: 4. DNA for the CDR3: TGTGCCAGCAGTTTATTACAGGGGGCCGGAGATACGCAGTATTTT. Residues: CASSLLQGAGDTQYF.

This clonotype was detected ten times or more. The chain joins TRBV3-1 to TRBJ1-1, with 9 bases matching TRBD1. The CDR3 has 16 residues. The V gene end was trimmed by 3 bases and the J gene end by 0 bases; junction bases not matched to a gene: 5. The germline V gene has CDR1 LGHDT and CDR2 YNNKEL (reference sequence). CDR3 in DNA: TGTGCCAGCAGCCAGTCACAGGGGGCGGTGAACACTGAAGCTTTCTTT. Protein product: CASSQSQGAVNTEAFF.

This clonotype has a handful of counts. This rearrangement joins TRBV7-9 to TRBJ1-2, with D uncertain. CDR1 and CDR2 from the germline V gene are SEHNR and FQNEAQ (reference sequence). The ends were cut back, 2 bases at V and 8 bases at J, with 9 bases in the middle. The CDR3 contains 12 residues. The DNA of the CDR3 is TGTGCCAGCAGCTTAAGTTCGGGGGGCTACACCTTC. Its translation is CASSLSSGGYTF.

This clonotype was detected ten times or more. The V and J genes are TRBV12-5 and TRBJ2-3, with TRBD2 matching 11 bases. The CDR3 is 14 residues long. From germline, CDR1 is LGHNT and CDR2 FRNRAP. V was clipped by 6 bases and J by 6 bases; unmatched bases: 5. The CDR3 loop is CASGPSGRIDTQYF. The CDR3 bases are TGTGCTAGTGGCCCTAGCGGGAGGATTGATACGCAGTATTTT.

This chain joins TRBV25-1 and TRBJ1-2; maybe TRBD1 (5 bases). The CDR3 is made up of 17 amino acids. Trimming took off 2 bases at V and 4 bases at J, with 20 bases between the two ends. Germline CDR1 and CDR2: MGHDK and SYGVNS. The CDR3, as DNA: TGTGCCAGCAGTGAACAGGGACCATCTCATCTACGCTATGGCTACACCTTC. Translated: CASSEQGPSHLRYGYTF.

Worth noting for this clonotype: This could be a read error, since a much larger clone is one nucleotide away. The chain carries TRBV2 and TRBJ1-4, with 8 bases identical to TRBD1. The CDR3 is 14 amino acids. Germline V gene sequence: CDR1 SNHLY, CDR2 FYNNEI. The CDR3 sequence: CASSRTGRDEELFF. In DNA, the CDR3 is TGTGCCAGCAGCCGGACAGGGAGGGATGAAGAACTGTTTTTT.

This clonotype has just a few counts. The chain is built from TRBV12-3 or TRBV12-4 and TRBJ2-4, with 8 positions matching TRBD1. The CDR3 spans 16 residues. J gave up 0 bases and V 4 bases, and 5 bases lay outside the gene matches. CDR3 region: CASSSTGAVAKNIQYF. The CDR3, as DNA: TGTGCCAGCAGTTCGACAGGGGCAGTAGCCAAAAACATTCAGTACTTC.

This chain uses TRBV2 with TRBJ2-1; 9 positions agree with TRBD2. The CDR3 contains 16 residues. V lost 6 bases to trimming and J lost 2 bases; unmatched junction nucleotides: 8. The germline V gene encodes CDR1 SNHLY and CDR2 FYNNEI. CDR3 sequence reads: CASRWGTSRTYNEQFF. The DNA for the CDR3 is TGTGCCAGCAGGTGGGGGACTAGCCGAACCTACAATGAGCAGTTCTTC.

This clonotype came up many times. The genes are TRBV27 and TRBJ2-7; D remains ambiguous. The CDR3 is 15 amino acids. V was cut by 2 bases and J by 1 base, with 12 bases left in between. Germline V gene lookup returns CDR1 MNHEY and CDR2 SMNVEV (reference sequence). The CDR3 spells CASSLRSASSYEQYF. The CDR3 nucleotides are TGTGCCAGCAGTTTAAGATCCGCATCGTCCTACGAGCAGTACTTC.

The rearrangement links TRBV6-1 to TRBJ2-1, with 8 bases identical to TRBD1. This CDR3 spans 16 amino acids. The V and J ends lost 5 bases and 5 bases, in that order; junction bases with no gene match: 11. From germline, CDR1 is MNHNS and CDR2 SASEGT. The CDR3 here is CASSRQGLGGNNEQFF. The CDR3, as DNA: TGTGCCAGCAGTCGACAGGGGCTAGGAGGGAACAATGAGCAGTTCTTC.

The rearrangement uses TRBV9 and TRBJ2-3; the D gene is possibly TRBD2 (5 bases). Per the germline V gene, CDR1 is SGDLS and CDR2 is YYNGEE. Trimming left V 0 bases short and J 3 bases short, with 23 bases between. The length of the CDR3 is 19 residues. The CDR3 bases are TGTGCCAGCAGCGTAGACGCCAGCGGAATAAGATATGGGACAGATACGCAGTATTTT. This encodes CASSVDASGIRYGTDTQYF. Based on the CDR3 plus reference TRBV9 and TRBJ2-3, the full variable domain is DSGVTQTPKHLITATGQRVTLRCSPRSGDLSVYWYQQSLDQGLQFLIQYYNGEERAKGNILERFSAQQFPDLHSELNLSSLELGDSALYFCASSVDASGIRYGTDTQYFGPGTRLTVL.

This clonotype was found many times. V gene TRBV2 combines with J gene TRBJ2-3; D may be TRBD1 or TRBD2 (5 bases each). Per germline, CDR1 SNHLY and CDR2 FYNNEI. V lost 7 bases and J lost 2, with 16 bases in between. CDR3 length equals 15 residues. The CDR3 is CASIPGTGATDTQYF. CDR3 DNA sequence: TGTGCCAGCATCCCCGGGACCGGAGCCACAGATACGCAGTATTTT. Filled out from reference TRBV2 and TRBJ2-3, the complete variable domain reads EPEVTQTPSHQVTQMGQEVILRCVPISNHLYFYWYRQILGQKVEFLVSFYNNEISEKSEIFDDQFSVERPDGSNFTLKIRSTKLEDSAMYFCASIPGTGATDTQYFGPGTRLTVL.

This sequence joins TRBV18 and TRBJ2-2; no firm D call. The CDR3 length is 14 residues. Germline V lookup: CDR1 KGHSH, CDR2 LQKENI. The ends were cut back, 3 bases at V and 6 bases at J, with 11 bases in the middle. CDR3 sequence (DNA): TGTGCCAGCTCACCCTCAGTTTCATCCGGGGAGCTGTTTTTT. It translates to CASSPSVSSGELFF.

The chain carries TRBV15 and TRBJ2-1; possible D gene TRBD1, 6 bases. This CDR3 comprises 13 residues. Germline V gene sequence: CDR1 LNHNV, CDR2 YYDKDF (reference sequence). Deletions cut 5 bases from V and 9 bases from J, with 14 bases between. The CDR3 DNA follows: TGTGCCACCAGCCTAGGTCTAGGGGGTGAGCAGTTCTTC. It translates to CATSLGLGGEQFF.

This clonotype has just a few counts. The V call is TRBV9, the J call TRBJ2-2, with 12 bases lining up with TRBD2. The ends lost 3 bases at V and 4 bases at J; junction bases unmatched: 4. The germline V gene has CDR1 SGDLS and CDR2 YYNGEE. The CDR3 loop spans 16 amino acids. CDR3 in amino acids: CASSARLAGVTGELFF. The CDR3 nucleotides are TGTGCCAGCAGCGCTAGACTAGCGGGAGTCACCGGGGAGCTGTTTTTT.

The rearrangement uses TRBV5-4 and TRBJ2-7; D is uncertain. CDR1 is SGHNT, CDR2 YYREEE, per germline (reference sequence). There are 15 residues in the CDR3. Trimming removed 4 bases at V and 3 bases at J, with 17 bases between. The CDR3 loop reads CASSHGSRQGYEQYF. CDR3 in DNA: TGTGCCAGCAGCCACGGATCCAGACAAGGCTACGAGCAGTACTTC.

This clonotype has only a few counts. CDR3 sequence: CASSSPTRNQETQYF. The CDR3 coding sequence is TGTGCCAGCAGCTCCCCGACTAGAAACCAAGAGACCCAGTACTTC. This chain connects TRBV5-4 to TRBJ2-5; possibly TRBD2 for D (6 bases). CDR1 is SGHNT, CDR2 YYREEE, per germline (reference sequence). The CDR3 extends over 15 amino acids. Trimming removed 3 bases from V and 0 bases from J, with 12 bases in between.

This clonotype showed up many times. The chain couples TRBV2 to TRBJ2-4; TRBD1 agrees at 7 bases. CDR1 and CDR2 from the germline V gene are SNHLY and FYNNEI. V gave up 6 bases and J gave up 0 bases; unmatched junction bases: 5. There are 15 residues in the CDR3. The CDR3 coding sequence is TGTGCCAGCAGGACAGACAGGGTAGCCAAAAACATTCAGTACTTC. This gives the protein CASRTDRVAKNIQYF.

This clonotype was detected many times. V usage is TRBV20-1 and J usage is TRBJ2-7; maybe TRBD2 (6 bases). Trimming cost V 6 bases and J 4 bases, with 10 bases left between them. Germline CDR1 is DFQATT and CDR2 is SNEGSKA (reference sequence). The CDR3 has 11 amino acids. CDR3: CSAGGGYEQYF. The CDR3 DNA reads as TGCAGTGCGGGGGGAGGTTACGAGCAGTACTTC.

CDR3 residues: CASSEYRRAGANVLTF. The DNA for the CDR3 is TGTGCCAGCAGTGAATACCGCAGGGCTGGGGCCAACGTCCTGACTTTC. The chain links TRBV25-1 to TRBJ2-6, with D tentatively TRBD1 (5 bases). V dropped 0 bases and J dropped 2 bases, with 8 bases sitting between them. This CDR3 is 16 amino acids long. The germline V gene has CDR1 MGHDK and CDR2 SYGVNS.

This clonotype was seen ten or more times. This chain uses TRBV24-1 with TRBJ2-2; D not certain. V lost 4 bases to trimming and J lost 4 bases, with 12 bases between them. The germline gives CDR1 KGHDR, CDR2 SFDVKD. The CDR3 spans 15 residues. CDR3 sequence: CATSDESVGTGELFF. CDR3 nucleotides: TGTGCCACCAGTGACGAAAGCGTGGGCACCGGGGAGCTGTTTTTT.

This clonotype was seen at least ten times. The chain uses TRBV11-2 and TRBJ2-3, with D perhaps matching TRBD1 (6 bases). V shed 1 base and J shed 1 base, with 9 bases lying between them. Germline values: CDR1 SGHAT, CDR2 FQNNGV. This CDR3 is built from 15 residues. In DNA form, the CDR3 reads TGTGCCAGCAGCTTAGTGGGACACCGCACAGATACGCAGTATTTT. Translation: CASSLVGHRTDTQYF.

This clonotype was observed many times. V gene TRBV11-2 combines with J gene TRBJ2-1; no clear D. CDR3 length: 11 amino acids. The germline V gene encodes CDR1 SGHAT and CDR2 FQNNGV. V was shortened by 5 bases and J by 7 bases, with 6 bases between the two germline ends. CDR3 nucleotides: TGTGCCAGCAGCGTCGTAAATGAGCAGTTCTTC. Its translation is CASSVVNEQFF. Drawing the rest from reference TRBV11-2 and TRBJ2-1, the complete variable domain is EAGVAQSPRYKIIEKRQSVAFWCNPISGHATLYWYQQILGQGPKLLIQFQNNGVVDDSQLPKDRFSAERLKGVDSTLKIQPAKLEDSAVYLCASSVVNEQFFGPGTRLTVL.

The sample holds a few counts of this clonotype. The CDR3: CASSLRPVSYNEQFF. The DNA for the CDR3 is TGTGCCAGCAGCTTACGGCCAGTCTCCTACAATGAGCAGTTCTTC. V usage is TRBV7-3 and J usage is TRBJ2-1; D is unresolved. This CDR3 comprises 15 residues. The germline V and J ends were trimmed by 2 bases and 0 bases, with 8 bases remaining between them. Germline V lookup: CDR1 SGHTA, CDR2 FQGTGA.

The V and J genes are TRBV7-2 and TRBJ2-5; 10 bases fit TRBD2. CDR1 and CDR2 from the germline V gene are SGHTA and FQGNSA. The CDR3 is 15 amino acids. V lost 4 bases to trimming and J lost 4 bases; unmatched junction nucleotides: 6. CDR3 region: CASSYSGRAGETQYF. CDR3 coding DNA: TGTGCCAGCAGCTACAGCGGGAGGGCCGGAGAGACCCAGTACTTC. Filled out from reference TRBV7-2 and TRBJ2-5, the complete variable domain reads GAGVSQSPSNKVTEKGKDVELRCDPISGHTALYWYRQSLGQGLEFLIYFQGNSAPDKSGLPSDRFSAERTGGSVSTLTIQRTQQEDSAVYLCASSYSGRAGETQYFGPGTRLLVL.

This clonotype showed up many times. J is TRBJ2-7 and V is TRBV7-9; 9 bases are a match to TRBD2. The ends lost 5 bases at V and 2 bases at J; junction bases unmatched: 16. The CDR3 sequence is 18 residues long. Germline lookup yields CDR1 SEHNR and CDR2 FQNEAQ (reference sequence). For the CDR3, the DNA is TGTGCCAGCAGCCCAGCAGGAGATAGAGTAGCGGGAGCCTACGAGCAGTACTTC. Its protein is CASSPAGDRVAGAYEQYF.

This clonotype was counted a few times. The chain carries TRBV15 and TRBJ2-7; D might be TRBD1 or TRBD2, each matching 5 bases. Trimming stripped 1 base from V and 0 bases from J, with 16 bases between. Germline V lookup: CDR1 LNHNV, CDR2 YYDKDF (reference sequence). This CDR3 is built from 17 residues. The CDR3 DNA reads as TGTGCCACCAGCAGAGCTCCGTTCGGGGCGGCCTCCTACGAGCAGTACTTC. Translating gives CATSRAPFGAASYEQYF.